The source of this T cell receptor beta chain is a study of read filtering for tumor transcriptome and immune sequencing (dated by TCRdb to the early 2020s). About the investigation overall: The cohort consisted of 17 to 20 male and some 13 female patients, with a mean age of approximately 70 years and an age range of roughly 47 to 85. After DNase treatment, whole-transcriptome libraries were prepared using the TruSeq RNA Access Library Prep Kit. Under revised international staging, about 8 patients fell into R-ISS I, 15 to 20 into R-ISS II and more than five into R-ISS III. TCR-region mapped reads per sample ranged from about 3.5 to 10.27 million with IR-seq versus only about 80 to 1,300 with RNA-seq. As a main aim, a read-filtering strategy for immune repertoire data was addressed, with the specific question being whether clonotypes supported by a single read should be removed. TCR repertoires obtained by targeted immune repertoire sequencing and by bulk whole-transcriptome sequencing performed on the same bone marrow samples were compared. The full study reports these points: Rather than purified T cells, the sorted CD138-negative fraction was a mixed bone marrow immune population. In IR-seq, 80% to 85% of clonotypes but roughly 3.5% of total reads were represented by single-read clonotypes, whereas in RNA-seq, about 70% of clonotypes and around 45% of reads were represented by single-read clonotypes. Compared with RNA-seq, IR-seq captured clonotypes at much greater depth and more reliably, and a smaller IR-seq throughput was enough to identify most of the shared clonotypes. The correlation between IR-seq and RNA-seq shared clonotype proportions was increased by removal of single-read clonotypes.

To note about this clonotype: Its antigen has not been determined. A much larger clone lies a single base off, so this may be a read error.

TCR libraries were built from 300 to 450 ng RNA with the Immunoverse kit, using molecular barcoded adaptors covering alpha/delta and beta/gamma chains. TCR library preparation was performed with the same RNA that was used for transcriptome sequencing. An Illumina HiSeq 4000 with 2 x 150 cycles was used to sequence the TCR libraries. Processing in the source paper ran as follows. Using MiXCR, which included quality filtering and error correction, TCR reads were aligned to human V, D, J and C references and then assembled into CDR3 clonotypes. Clonotype counts and gene usage diversity were analyzed with the tcR package in R. For inspection of raw mapping reads, RNA-seq reads were mapped by STAR aligner version 2.5.3a onto GRCh37 of the human genome. IR-seq fastq files were randomly downsampled with Seqtk 1.3 to test the effect of sequencing depth on detected clonotypes. Using fastp at Q25 and MiXCR, TCRdb reprocessed the public reads and kept productive beta chains. Entries that share a CDR3 protein sequence are merged under the most common genes and DNA. The V and J calls reflect TCRdb's pipeline rather than the authors' work. Counted in this sample were under 50,000 distinct CDR3 sequences; approximately 14% of them appeared once. Roughly 30% of the sample is in the top ten clones.

Every patient had bone marrow sampled at the time of active disease. Bone marrow mononuclear cells were isolated by Ficoll-Hypaque density gradient centrifugation. Myeloma plasma cells were removed and CD138-negative cells were collected by negative selection after labeling with CD138 magnetic microbeads on a MACS separator. The purity of the isolated cells was checked by flow cytometry with CD138 antibodies on an Attune NxT. Total RNA was extracted using TRIzol reagent and was quantified on a NanoDrop spectrophotometer. For each patient, the CD138-negative bone marrow sample underwent paired RNA-seq and IR-seq. This clonotype was sampled from a donor at least 40 years old with multiple myeloma. The sequenced material came from a population of CD138-negative cells sorted from bone marrow. The cell subset or site label on this specimen signifies: bone marrow mononuclear cells depleted of CD138+ plasma/myeloma cells by negative magnetic selection.

The nucleotide sequence reads TGTGCCAGCACCCCCATGGGAAATATGAGCACTGAAGCTTTCTTT. It translates to CASTPMGNMSTEAFF. The chain couples TRBV12-3 or TRBV12-4 to TRBJ1-1; confidence is insufficient to name the D gene. The CDR3 holds 15 amino acids from the cysteine to the phenylalanine. CDR3 DNA is the only sequence kept; it has 45 bases, read in frame from the first base. V lost 7 bases and J lost 4 bases; the stretch between them is 19 bases long.